This T cell receptor beta chain was identified in a study of siplizumab effects on memory and regulatory T cells. Unstimulated naive, memory, effector memory and TEMRA subsets from a few donor pairs have been sequenced, the authors report. This clone was detected once. The target antigen is unknown. Study-wide findings and caveats: Contribution to the alloresponse seemed major for naive T cells, which also seemed more diverse than memory cells.

The germline V gene has CDR1 SQVTM and CDR2 ANQGSEA. The ends were cut back, 7 bases at V and 5 bases at J, with 14 bases in the middle. The CDR3 has 12 residues. TCRdb's table, derived via immunoSEQ multiplex PCR, lists solely in-frame clones and lacks some. This sample yields 56,000 or so clones, of which over 95% are seen a single time; less than 1.1% belongs to the top ten. This sequence joins TRBV29-1 and TRBJ2-5; D remains unclear. This sequence originates from a human donor in good health. Source material: naive CD8+ T cells sorted from blood. The CDR3 bases are TGCAGCGGTGATCTTGGGCGTGAGACCCAGTACTTC. Protein: CSGDLGRETQYF.